This paragraph covers one TCR beta chain sequence. This specimen comes from a study of T cell responses to AZD1222 COVID-19 vaccine. Trimming shortened V by 8 bases and J by 1 base, and 19 bases separated the two germline ends. This CDR3 contains 15 residues. In germline, CDR1 is SGHRS, CDR2 YFSETQ. Sequenced by immunoSEQ multiplex PCR; TCRdb stores in-frame clones only, minus some. Of 140,000 to 150,000 clones in the sample, about 90% were seen once. Sequencing used peripheral blood, obtained 28 days after the second AZD1222 dose. The receptor was isolated from an adult who received the AZD1222 COVID-19 vaccine. The rearrangement links TRBV5-1 to TRBJ2-7; tentative D call: TRBD2 (5 bases). The CDR3 loop reads CARGGRASLSYEQYF. The CDR3 coding sequence is TGCGCCAGAGGCGGGCGGGCCAGTCTTTCCTACGAGCAGTACTTC.